Shown below are 30 T cell receptor beta chains from a single sample sequenced in a study of Graves' ophthalmopathy and Graves' hyperthyroidism. Transcripts of RNA were the source for amplifying TCR beta CDR3 regions. Following a first-round RT-PCR that used HTBI primers, a second-round multiplex PCR was carried out. TCRdb used MiXCR to reprocess the multiplex PCR reads, holding one entry per CDR3 protein. The sample holds 200,000 to 250,000 distinct CDR3 sequences, around 30% seen once. The sequenced material came from peripheral blood. The origin of the receptors is a man aged 50-59 years with Graves' ophthalmopathy.

The sample holds a few counts of this clonotype. This chain links TRBV27 with TRBJ1-6; D unclear. CDR1 and CDR2 from the germline V gene are MNHEY and SMNVEV (reference sequence). V lost 8 bases to trimming and J lost 9 bases, with 14 bases between them. The CDR3 is 13 residues long. The CDR3 spells CASSPRPISPLHF. The CDR3 DNA sequence: TGTGCCAGCTCCCCCCGCCCGATTTCACCCCTCCACTTT.

To note about this clonotype: One end of the junction fails to match germline, which may point to a read error. J is TRBJ2-2 and V is TRBV12-3 or TRBV12-4; tentatively, D is TRBD1 or TRBD2 (5 bases each). The CDR3 is made up of 16 amino acids. The DNA of the CDR3 is TGTGCCAGCAGTCCAACGGGTACCCAAGGGACCGGGGAGCTGCTTTTT. It specifies CASSPTGTQGTGELLF.

The table lists this clonotype with many counts. The J gene is TRBJ1-2, the V gene TRBV29-1, with D hard to call. CDR3 length: 13 residues. V dropped 1 base and J dropped 5 bases, with 11 bases sitting between them. The germline V gene has CDR1 SQVTM and CDR2 ANQGSEA. CDR3 sequence: CSVEGGGVYGYTF. The DNA of the CDR3 is TGCAGCGTTGAAGGGGGAGGTGTTTATGGCTACACCTTC.

This clonotype was detected many times. The rearrangement uses TRBV9 and TRBJ2-2; no clear D. There are 16 residues in the CDR3. CDR1 and CDR2 from the germline V gene are SGDLS and YYNGEE. V lost 0 bases and J 0 bases, leaving 9 bases between the germline ends. CDR3 nucleotide sequence: TGTGCCAGCAGCGTAGGCCGACAAACGAACACCGGGGAGCTGTTTTTT. This encodes CASSVGRQTNTGELFF.

The chain couples TRBV15 to TRBJ2-5; D gene uncertain. This CDR3 has 13 residues. V lost 0 bases and J lost 2, with 4 bases in between. The V gene's germline CDR1 is LNHNV and CDR2 YYDKDF (reference sequence). As DNA, the CDR3 is TGTGCCACCAGCAGAGACCCACAAGAGACCCAGTACTTC. Protein sequence: CATSRDPQETQYF.

This clonotype was detected ten times or more. The chain recombines TRBV6-2 or TRBV6-3 with TRBJ2-4; D gene unclear. The CDR3 runs to 12 residues. Germline-derived CDR1 and CDR2 are MNHEY and SVGEGT. V dropped 2 bases and J dropped 6 bases, with 5 bases sitting between them. CDR3 sequence: CASSYGANIQYF. For the CDR3, the DNA is TGTGCCAGCAGTTACGGAGCAAACATTCAGTACTTC.

CDR3 protein: CASSSAPRETQYF. The CDR3 region has the DNA TGTGCCAGCAGCTCCGCGCCACGGGAGACCCAGTACTTC. The chain links TRBV7-2 to TRBJ2-5; unclear D gene. Trimming took 4 bases from V and 5 from J, leaving 11 bases between them. The germline V gene encodes CDR1 SGHTA and CDR2 FQGNSA. The CDR3 spans 13 residues.

This clonotype appeared many times. The CDR3 loop reads CSARGVLAGAPPTQYF. CDR3 in DNA: TGCAGTGCTAGAGGCGTTCTAGCGGGAGCCCCCCCTACGCAGTATTTT. The V and J genes are TRBV20-1 and TRBJ2-3; 10 bases match TRBD2. The CDR3 contains 16 residues. CDR1 is DFQATT and CDR2 is SNEGSKA in the germline V gene (reference sequence). Germline trimming cut 1 base from V and 8 bases from J; bases unmatched to any gene: 12.

This clonotype appeared many times. This rearrangement joins TRBV28 to TRBJ2-7, with 7 nucleotides matching TRBD1. From germline, CDR1 is MDHEN and CDR2 SYDVKM. The junction had 1 base not matched to a gene; V was cut back by 5 bases and J by 0 bases. CDR3 length: 13 residues. The CDR3 sequence: CASSRDSSYEQYF. CDR3 nucleotides: TGTGCCAGCAGTAGGGACAGCTCCTACGAGCAGTACTTC.

The genes are TRBV12-3 or TRBV12-4 and TRBJ1-2, with D perhaps TRBD1 (5 bases). V was pared by 2 bases and J by 6 bases, with 13 bases between. The CDR3 runs to 14 residues. Here the CDR3 reads CASSLIGDGDGYTF. As DNA, the CDR3 is TGTGCCAGCAGTTTAATCGGGGACGGCGATGGCTACACCTTC.

The chain has TRBV6-1 and TRBJ2-7; a possible D gene is TRBD1 (6 bases). The length of the CDR3 is 17 residues. Germline CDR1 reads MNHNS; CDR2 reads SASEGT. With 5 bases removed from V and 0 bases from J, the gap between germline ends came to 20 bases. For the CDR3, the DNA is TGTGCCAGCAGTCGATTGGGGGTAGGGGGTTCCTCCTACGAGCAGTACTTC. It yields the protein CASSRLGVGGSSYEQYF.

The chain has TRBV27 and TRBJ2-7; D is possibly TRBD2 (6 bases). Germline CDR1 MNHEY, CDR2 SMNVEV (reference sequence). V was clipped by 7 bases and J by 3 bases, with 16 bases between them. The CDR3 length is 14 residues. In DNA, the CDR3 is TGTGCCAGCAAACCGTTCGTAGCGGACTACGAGCAGTACTTC. This translates into CASKPFVADYEQYF.

Ten or more counts support this clonotype. V gene TRBV6-5 combines with J gene TRBJ2-2, with TRBD2 matching over 8 bases. The V gene end was trimmed by 4 bases and the J gene end by 3 bases; junction bases not matched to a gene: 1. Germline V gene lookup returns CDR1 MNHEY and CDR2 SVGAGI. This CDR3 is built from 14 residues. CDR3 protein: CASSSGGDTGELFF. The CDR3 nucleotides are TGTGCCAGCAGTTCGGGGGGGGACACCGGGGAGCTGTTTTTT.

Ten or more counts support this clonotype. The chain recombines TRBV6-1 with TRBJ2-7; D is possibly TRBD2 (6 bases). The germline CDR1 and CDR2 sequences are MNHNS and SASEGT. Trimming took off 4 bases at V and 12 bases at J, with 13 bases between the two ends. This CDR3 has 11 amino acids. This chain's CDR3 is CASSASVRTYF. DNA of the CDR3: TGTGCCAGCAGTGCTAGCGTAAGGACGTACTTC.

This chain links TRBV28 with TRBJ1-6, with D possibly matching TRBD1 (6 bases). This CDR3 spans 14 amino acids. In germline, CDR1 is MDHEN, CDR2 SYDVKM. Trimming stripped 6 bases from V and 7 bases from J, with 13 bases between. CDR3 coding DNA: TGTGCCAGCAGGTGGGGGCGGTTGAATTCACCCCTCCACTTT. The encoded protein is CASRWGRLNSPLHF.

This clonotype was seen only a few times. This rearrangement joins TRBV7-8 to TRBJ1-5; D unresolved. Trimming took off 1 base at V and 0 bases at J, with 7 bases between the two ends. The CDR3 loop spans 15 amino acids. Germline-derived CDR1 and CDR2 are SGHVS and FQNEAQ. Here the CDR3 reads CASSLDGDSNQPQHF. The CDR3 DNA is TGTGCCAGCAGCTTAGACGGGGATAGCAATCAGCCCCAGCATTTT.

CDR3 residues: CSVELEDYEQYF. For the CDR3, the DNA is TGCAGCGTTGAACTAGAAGATTACGAGCAGTACTTC. V and J are TRBV29-1 and TRBJ2-7, with D unclear. The CDR3 has 12 amino acids. V gave up 2 bases and J gave up 4 bases, with 9 bases separating them. CDR1 is SQVTM, CDR2 ANQGSEA, per germline.

This sequence joins TRBV12-3 or TRBV12-4 and TRBJ1-1, with 7 bases lining up with TRBD1. V gave up 6 bases and J gave up 4 bases; unmatched junction bases: 8. CDR3 length equals 14 residues. The CDR3 loop reads CASSKAGGRTEAFF. CDR3 coding DNA: TGTGCCAGCAGCAAAGCAGGGGGGCGCACTGAAGCTTTCTTT.

V gene TRBV27 combines with J gene TRBJ1-5; D not resolved. This CDR3 contains 14 residues. With 6 bases removed from V and 11 bases from J, the gap between germline ends came to 20 bases. Per germline, CDR1 MNHEY and CDR2 SMNVEV (reference sequence). CDR3 nucleotides: TGTGCCAGCAGGCTTTCCCCTCGGGTTTCTGCCCAGCATTTT. It encodes CASRLSPRVSAQHF.

The chain has TRBV6-1 and TRBJ1-5; no clear D. CDR1 and CDR2 (germline): MNHNS, SASEGT. The CDR3 runs to 14 residues. V lost 3 bases and J lost 4, with 10 bases in between. CDR3 in DNA: TGTGCCAGCAGTGATGGGTCGGGGAATCAGCCCCAGCATTTT. It translates to CASSDGSGNQPQHF.

The genes are TRBV27 and TRBJ2-5; D ambiguous. V was trimmed by 5 bases and J by 5 bases, leaving 12 bases between them. Germline V gene lookup returns CDR1 MNHEY and CDR2 SMNVEV (reference sequence). CDR3 length: 13 residues. CDR3 sequence: CASSPTGLETQYF. CDR3 nucleotide sequence: TGTGCCAGCAGTCCAACCGGCCTCGAGACCCAGTACTTC.

At least ten counts were recorded for this clonotype. The chain links TRBV20-1 to TRBJ2-7, with D possibly being TRBD1 (6 bases). The germline gives CDR1 DFQATT, CDR2 SNEGSKA (reference sequence). V was clipped by 5 bases and J by 0 bases, with 17 bases between them. The CDR3 sequence is 15 residues long. CDR3 nucleotides: TGCAGTGCTTACTCACGACAGGCTAGCTCCTACGAGCAGTACTTC. Translation: CSAYSRQASSYEQYF.

The chain carries TRBV28 and TRBJ2-5, with D perhaps TRBD1 or TRBD2 (5 bases each). Trimming left V 4 bases short and J 5 bases short, with 14 bases between. The CDR3 is made up of 14 amino acids. Germline V gene lookup returns CDR1 MDHEN and CDR2 SYDVKM. CDR3 coding DNA: TGTGCCAGCAGTTCACCGGGGCGGGTGGAGACCCAGTACTTC. Translation gives CASSSPGRVETQYF. The full variable domain, rest sourced from reference TRBV28 and TRBJ2-5, is DVKVTQSSRYLVKRTGEKVFLECVQDMDHENMFWYRQDPGLGLRLIYFSYDVKMKEKGDIPEGYSVSREKKERFSLILESASTNQTSMYLCASSSPGRVETQYFGPGTRLLVL.

Only a few counts were recorded for this clonotype. The chain joins TRBV6-2 or TRBV6-3 to TRBJ1-2, with TRBD1 identical over 7 bases. CDR1 and CDR2 (germline): MNHEY, SVGEGT. CDR3 length: 13 residues. V was clipped by 7 bases and J by 4 bases; unmatched bases: 6. The CDR3 loop is CASTDDRVYGYTF. The CDR3 DNA reads as TGTGCCAGCACTGACGACAGGGTCTATGGCTACACCTTC.

There are many counts of this clonotype. V and J are TRBV20-1 and TRBJ2-7; D remains ambiguous. The CDR3 loop spans 11 amino acids. CDR1 DFQATT and CDR2 SNEGSKA come from the germline V gene (reference sequence). V was shortened by 2 bases and J by 6 bases, with 8 bases between the two germline ends. In DNA form, the CDR3 reads TGCAGTGCTAGACGGCAACGCGAGCAGTACTTC. Translated, it gives CSARRQREQYF.

At least ten counts were recorded for this clonotype. The V gene is TRBV24-1, the J gene TRBJ2-2, with TRBD2 as a possible D gene (5 bases). The germline CDR1 and CDR2 sequences are KGHDR and SFDVKD. The CDR3 runs to 15 residues. V gave up 7 bases and J gave up 1 base, with 12 bases separating them. CDR3 sequence (DNA): TGTGCCACCAGCTCCGGACGGGAGAACACCGGGGAGCTGTTTTTT. This codes for CATSSGRENTGELFF.

This clonotype was observed at least ten times. This chain joins TRBV30 and TRBJ1-3; D possibly corresponds to TRBD1 (6 bases). The CDR3 sequence is 14 residues long. V lost 3 bases and J lost 2, with 11 bases in between. CDR1 is GTSNPN, CDR2 SVGIG, per germline (reference sequence). In DNA form, the CDR3 reads TGTGCCTGGAGGGTTACAGGGCCTGGAAACACCATATATTTT. Translating it yields CAWRVTGPGNTIYF.

This clonotype came up many times. J is TRBJ1-1 and V is TRBV28; D is perhaps TRBD1 (6 bases). V was cut by 8 bases and J by 3 bases, with 13 bases left in between. The V gene's germline CDR1 is MDHEN and CDR2 SYDVKM. The CDR3 sequence is 13 residues long. The CDR3 DNA reads TGTGCCAGCGAGCCCGGGGGGCACACTGAAGCTTTCTTT. Protein product: CASEPGGHTEAFF.

This clonotype showed up many times. The rearrangement uses TRBV7-6 and TRBJ2-5; D possibly corresponds to TRBD2 (6 bases). CDR3 size: 13 residues. V lost 4 bases and J lost 8, with 14 bases in between. CDR1 is SGHVS, CDR2 FNYEAQ, per germline. This CDR3 reads CASSSGTPLTQYF. CDR3 nucleotide sequence: TGTGCCAGCAGCTCCGGGACTCCGCTCACCCAGTACTTC.

This chain connects TRBV11-1 to TRBJ2-7, with 12 bases fitting TRBD2. The CDR3 has 14 amino acids. Trimming took 4 bases from V and 5 from J; bases not matched to a gene: 3. In germline, CDR1 is SGHAT, CDR2 FQDESV (reference sequence). CDR3 residues: CASSSTSGSDEQYF. For the CDR3, the DNA is TGTGCCAGCAGCTCGACTAGCGGGAGCGACGAGCAGTACTTC.